What follows describes a single T cell receptor (beta chain). The antigen is undetermined. This specimen comes from a study of T cell responses to AZD1222 COVID-19 vaccine. Study-level points and caveats: Every sample of the repertoires postdated the peak T cell response. A reported finding is that nearly half of spike-specific TCRs target unmutated variant regions. Among the donors, most were white British and more were female, and clonal diversity was possibly underestimated.

Profiling relied on immunoSEQ multiplex PCR, and the TCRdb table lists in-frame clones only, not all of them. In the table there are tens of thousands of clones, approximately 88% of which are singletons. The CDR3 consists of 15 residues. V shed 5 bases, J shed 7 bases, and the junction held 13 bases outside the gene matches. Looked up from germline, CDR1 is SEHNR and CDR2 is FQNEAQ (reference sequence). The chain has TRBV7-9 and TRBJ1-1, with 7 positions matching TRBD1. The origin of this receptor is an adult who received the AZD1222 COVID-19 vaccine. This specimen was peripheral blood, taken 28 days after the second AZD1222 dose. CDR3 DNA sequence: TGTGCCAGCAGCGGCGGACAGGCCCAGCTCGGTGAAGCTTTCTTT. Translated: CASSGGQAQLGEAFF.